This T cell receptor (delta chain) originates from a study of gamma delta lymphoproliferative disorders and STAT genes. This clone was counted between two and nine times. A single base is all that separates this from a far larger clone, so a read error is likely. Other nucleotide sequences from this sample produce the same CDR3. TCRdb used CATT to re-call clones from the multiplex PCR reads. The profile shows 2,300 or so delta-chain clones, over 1.3% of them singletons. CDR3 length: 14 amino acids. CDR1 and CDR2 (germline): GEAIGNYY, EKD. Sequencing used genomic DNA taken from PBMCs of patients and controls.

V is TRDV2 and J is TRDJ1; 8 positions match TRDD3. Material for sequencing was blood. The receptor was derived from a human donor in good health. CDR3 protein: CACDKLGGTDKLIF. The CDR3, as DNA: TGTGCCTGCGACAAACTGGGGGGTACCGATAAACTCATCTTT.